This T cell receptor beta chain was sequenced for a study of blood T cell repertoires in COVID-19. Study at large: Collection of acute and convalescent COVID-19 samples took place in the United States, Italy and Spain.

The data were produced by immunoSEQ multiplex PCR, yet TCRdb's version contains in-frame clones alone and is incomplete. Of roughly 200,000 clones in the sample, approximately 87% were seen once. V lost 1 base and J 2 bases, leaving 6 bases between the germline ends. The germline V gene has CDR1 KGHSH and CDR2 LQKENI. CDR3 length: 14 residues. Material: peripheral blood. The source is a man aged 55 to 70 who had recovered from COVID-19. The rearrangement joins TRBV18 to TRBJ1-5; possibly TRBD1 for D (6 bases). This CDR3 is CASSPQGGNQPQHF. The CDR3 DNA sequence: TGTGCCAGCTCACCACAGGGGGGCAATCAGCCCCAGCATTTT.